These 16 T cell receptor beta chains originate from one sample sequenced in a study of T cell responses to AZD1222 COVID-19 vaccine. Produced via immunoSEQ multiplex PCR; TCRdb's table is partial and in-frame only. Altogether over 150,000 clones are present, 85% to 95% being singletons, with the ten largest covering approximately 1.5%. The specimen comprised peripheral blood, sampled 28 days after the second AZD1222 dose. These receptor sequences come from an adult who received the AZD1222 COVID-19 vaccine.

This sequence joins TRBV6-2 or TRBV6-3 and TRBJ1-1, with D unresolved. V gave up 4 bases and J gave up 0 bases, with 12 bases separating them. This CDR3 has 15 amino acids. CDR1 and CDR2 (germline): MNHEY, SVGEGT. The CDR3, as DNA: TGTGCCAGCAGTTCCCTTGGCAGAATGAACACTGAAGCTTTCTTT. Translated: CASSSLGRMNTEAFF.

The J gene is TRBJ1-3, the V gene TRBV6-5; D remains unclear. This CDR3 contains 12 residues. Per the germline V gene, CDR1 is MNHEY and CDR2 is SVGAGI. Trimming took 5 bases from V and 4 from J, leaving 6 bases between them. The CDR3 reads CASSTQGNTIYF. The DNA of the CDR3 is TGTGCCAGCAGTACACAAGGAAACACCATATATTTT.

V and J are TRBV7-9 and TRBJ2-3, with 7 bases matching TRBD2. Trimming removed 5 bases from V and 1 base from J; junction bases left unmatched: 9. Per germline, CDR1 SEHNR and CDR2 FQNEAQ (reference sequence). This CDR3 contains 16 residues. This chain's CDR3 is CASSLMGLAGTDTQYF. The CDR3 DNA sequence: TGTGCCAGCAGCCTAATGGGGCTAGCGGGCACAGATACGCAGTATTTT.

The CDR3 is CASSLTLIRAVYEQYF. The CDR3 coding sequence is TGTGCCAGTAGTCTAACATTGATCAGGGCGGTTTACGAGCAGTACTTC. V and J are TRBV19 and TRBJ2-7, with a tentative D call TRBD1 (5 bases). CDR1 is LNHDA and CDR2 is SQIVND in the germline V gene (reference sequence). This CDR3 is built from 16 residues. V lost 5 bases, J lost 4 bases, and 21 bases lay in between.

DNA of the CDR3: TGTGCCAGCAGTGCGAGCCGGGACACGGAATCCTACAATGAGCAGTTCTTC. Translation: CASSASRDTESYNEQFF. This rearrangement joins TRBV2 to TRBJ2-1, with a tentative D call TRBD1 (6 bases). This CDR3 has 17 residues. Between the trimmed V and J ends, which lost 4 bases and 1 base, there was a span of 17 bases. CDR1 and CDR2 from the germline V gene are SNHLY and FYNNEI.

V and J are TRBV29-1 and TRBJ2-3; D gene ambiguous. Germline values: CDR1 SQVTM, CDR2 ANQGSEA. The V gene lost 5 bases and the J gene lost 5 bases, with 5 bases spanning the gap. This CDR3 region has 10 residues. As DNA, the CDR3 is TGCAGCGTTACCGGAGATACGCAGTATTTT. Encoded protein: CSVTGDTQYF.

The sample holds one count of this clone. The CDR3 region has the DNA TGTGCCAGCAGCCCCGCTGATGAGCAGTTCTTC. It codes for CASSPADEQFF. This rearrangement joins TRBV7-9 to TRBJ2-1; D not resolved. Trimming shortened V by 5 bases and J by 8 bases, and 7 bases separated the two germline ends. This CDR3 is built from 11 residues. Germline V gene sequence: CDR1 SEHNR, CDR2 FQNEAQ (reference sequence).

The J gene is TRBJ2-3, the V gene TRBV5-8; no clear D gene. The germline gives CDR1 SGHTS, CDR2 YDEGEE. The CDR3 extends over 13 amino acids. Trimming cost V 0 bases and J 6 bases, with 8 bases left between them. CDR3 DNA sequence: TGTGCCAGCAGCTTGGCCCGGTTGGATACGCAGTATTTT. This codes for CASSLARLDTQYF. Together with reference TRBV5-8 and TRBJ2-3, the CDR3 gives the full variable domain: EAGVTQSPTHLIKTRGQQATLRCSPISGHTSVYWYQQALGLGLQFLLWYDEGEERNRGNFPPRFSGRQFPNYSSELNVNALELEDSALYLCASSLARLDTQYFGPGTRLTVL.

CDR3 nucleotides: TGCGCCAGCAGTGGGATTGGAAACGAGCAGTACTTC. Encoded protein: CASSGIGNEQYF. This rearrangement joins TRBV5-1 to TRBJ2-7; no clear D. V lost 5 bases and J 5 bases, leaving 11 bases between the germline ends. Germline CDR1 reads SGHRS; CDR2 reads YFSETQ. There are 12 residues in the CDR3.

The rearrangement joins TRBV3-1 (or the pseudogene TRBV3-2) to TRBJ1-2, with a possible D match to TRBD1 (5 bases). In germline, CDR1 is LGHDT, CDR2 YNNKEL (reference sequence). The CDR3 totals 16 residues. V dropped 4 bases and J dropped 5 bases, with 20 bases sitting between them. Here the CDR3 DNA reads TGTGCCAGCAGCCTCCTAGGGGAGGGTCGGTTTTATGGCTACACCTTC. It translates to CASSLLGEGRFYGYTF.

This chain's CDR3 is CASSEAWQMNTEAFF. The CDR3 region has the DNA TGTGCCAGCAGTGAAGCATGGCAGATGAACACTGAAGCTTTCTTT. The chain uses TRBV6-1 and TRBJ1-1; unclear D gene. Trimming pared 0 bases from V and 0 bases from J, leaving 8 bases between. Germline lookup yields CDR1 MNHNS and CDR2 SASEGT. This CDR3 region has 15 residues.

The V call is TRBV30, the J call TRBJ1-4, with D possibly TRBD1 on 5 matching bases. The germline V gene has CDR1 GTSNPN and CDR2 SVGIG (reference sequence). The CDR3 has 15 residues. V was cut by 2 bases and J by 5 bases, with 15 bases left in between. CDR3 amino acids: CAWSKRQRLNEKLFF. CDR3 DNA: TGTGCCTGGAGTAAACGACAGCGGTTAAATGAAAAACTGTTTTTT.

V gene TRBV9 combines with J gene TRBJ1-4; TRBD1 matches 7 bases. Trimming cost V 4 bases and J 7 bases; bases outside gene matches: 7. Germline-derived CDR1 and CDR2 are SGDLS and YYNGEE. This CDR3 has 14 residues. The chain's CDR3 is CASSREGAAEKLFF. CDR3 bases: TGTGCCAGCAGCCGGGAGGGGGCTGCTGAAAAACTGTTTTTT.

This clone was detected once. The gene calls are TRBV5-6 and TRBJ1-5; D call uncertain. The germline CDR1 and CDR2 sequences are SGHDT and YYEEEE. This CDR3 contains 13 residues. The V end was cut by 1 base, the J end by 2 bases, with 4 bases between. The CDR3 DNA reads TGTGCCAGCAGCTTGTTCCGCAATCAGCCCCAGCATTTT. It codes for CASSLFRNQPQHF.

The genes are TRBV9 and TRBJ1-1; D gene uncertain. The V gene's germline CDR1 is SGDLS and CDR2 YYNGEE. The V gene lost 3 bases and the J gene lost 1 base, with 16 bases spanning the gap. CDR3 size: 16 residues. The CDR3 region has the DNA TGTGCCAGCAGCGCCCAACACGGGTCTTGGAACACTGAAGCTTTCTTT. This sequence encodes CASSAQHGSWNTEAFF. Full variable domain (outside the CDR3, taken from reference TRBV9 and TRBJ1-1): DSGVTQTPKHLITATGQRVTLRCSPRSGDLSVYWYQQSLDQGLQFLIQYYNGEERAKGNILERFSAQQFPDLHSELNLSSLELGDSALYFCASSAQHGSWNTEAFFGQGTRLTVV.

This chain connects TRBV18 to TRBJ2-3; D is perhaps TRBD2 (6 bases). The V gene lost 5 bases and the J gene lost 4 bases, with 7 bases spanning the gap. CDR1 is KGHSH, CDR2 LQKENI, per germline. The CDR3 contains 12 residues. Here the CDR3 reads CASSGEADTQYF. Here the CDR3 DNA reads TGTGCCAGCTCAGGGGAGGCAGATACGCAGTATTTT. The full variable domain, completed using reference TRBV18 and TRBJ2-3, is NAGVMQNPRHLVRRRGQEARLRCSPMKGHSHVYWYRQLPEEGLKFMVYLQKENIIDESGMPKERFSAEFPKEGPSILRIQQVVRGDSAAYFCASSGEADTQYFGPGTRLTVL.